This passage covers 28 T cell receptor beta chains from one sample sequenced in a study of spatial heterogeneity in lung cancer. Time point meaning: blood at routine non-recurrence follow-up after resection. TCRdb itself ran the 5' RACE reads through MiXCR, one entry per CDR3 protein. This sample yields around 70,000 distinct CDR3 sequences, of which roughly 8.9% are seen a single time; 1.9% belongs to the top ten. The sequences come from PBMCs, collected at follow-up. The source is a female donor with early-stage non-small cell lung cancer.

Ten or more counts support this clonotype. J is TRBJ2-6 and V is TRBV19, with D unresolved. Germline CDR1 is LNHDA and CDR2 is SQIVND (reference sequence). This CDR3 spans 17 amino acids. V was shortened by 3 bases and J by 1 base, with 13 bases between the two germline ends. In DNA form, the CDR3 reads TGTGCCAGTAGTATGGGCAGTTTCGCTTCTGGGGCCAACGTCCTGACTTTC. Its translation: CASSMGSFASGANVLTF.

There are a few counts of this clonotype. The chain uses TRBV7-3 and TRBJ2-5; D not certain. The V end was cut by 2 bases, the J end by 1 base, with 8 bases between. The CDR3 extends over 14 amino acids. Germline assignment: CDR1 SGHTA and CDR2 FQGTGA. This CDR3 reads CASSLDIFQETQYF. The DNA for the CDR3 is TGTGCCAGCAGCTTAGATATCTTCCAAGAGACCCAGTACTTC.

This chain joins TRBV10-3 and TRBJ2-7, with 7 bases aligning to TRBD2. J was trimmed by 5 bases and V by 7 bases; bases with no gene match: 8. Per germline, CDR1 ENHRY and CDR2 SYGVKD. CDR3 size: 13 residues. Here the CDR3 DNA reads TGTGCCATCACCGGACCGGCGGGAGACGAGCAGTACTTC. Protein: CAITGPAGDEQYF.

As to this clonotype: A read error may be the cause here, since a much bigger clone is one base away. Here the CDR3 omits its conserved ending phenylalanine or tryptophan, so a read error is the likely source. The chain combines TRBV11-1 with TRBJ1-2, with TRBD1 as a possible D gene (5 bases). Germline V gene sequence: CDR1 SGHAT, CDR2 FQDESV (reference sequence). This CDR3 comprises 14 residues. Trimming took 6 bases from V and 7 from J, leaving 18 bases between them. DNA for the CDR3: TGTGCCAGCAGTGGATCCCAGGGAATTGGTGGCTACACCATC. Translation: CASSGSQGIGGYTI.

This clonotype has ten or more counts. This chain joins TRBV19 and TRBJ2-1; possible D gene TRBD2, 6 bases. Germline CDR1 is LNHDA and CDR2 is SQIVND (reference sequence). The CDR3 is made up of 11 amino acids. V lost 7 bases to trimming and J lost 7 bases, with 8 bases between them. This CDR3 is CASTGRNEQFF. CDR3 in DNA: TGTGCCAGTACGGGGAGGAATGAGCAGTTCTTC. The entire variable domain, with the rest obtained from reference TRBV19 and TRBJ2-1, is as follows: DGGITQSPKYLFRKEGQNVTLSCEQNLNHDAMYWYRQDPGQGLRLIYYSQIVNDFQKGDIAEGYSVSREKKESFPLTVTSAQKNPTAFYLCASTGRNEQFFGPGTRLTVL.

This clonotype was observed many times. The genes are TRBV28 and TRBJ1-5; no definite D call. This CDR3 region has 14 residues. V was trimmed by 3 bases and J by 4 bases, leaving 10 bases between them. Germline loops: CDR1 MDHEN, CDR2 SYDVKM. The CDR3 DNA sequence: TGTGCCAGCAGTTTTAAGTGGAGAAATCAGCCCCAGCATTTT. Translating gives CASSFKWRNQPQHF.

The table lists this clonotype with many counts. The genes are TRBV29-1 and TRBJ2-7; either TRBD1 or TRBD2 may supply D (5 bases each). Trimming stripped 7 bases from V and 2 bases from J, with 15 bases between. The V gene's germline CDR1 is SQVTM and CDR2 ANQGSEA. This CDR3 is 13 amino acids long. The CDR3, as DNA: TGCAGCGCAGAGGGGCACGGGCCCTACGAGCAGTACTTC. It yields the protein CSAEGHGPYEQYF.

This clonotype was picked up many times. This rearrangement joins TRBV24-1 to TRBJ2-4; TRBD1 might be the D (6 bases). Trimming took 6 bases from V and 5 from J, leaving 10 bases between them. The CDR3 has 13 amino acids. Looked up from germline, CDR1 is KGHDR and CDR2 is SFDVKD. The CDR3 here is CATSISGENIQYF. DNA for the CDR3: TGTGCCACCAGTATTTCAGGGGAAAACATTCAGTACTTC.

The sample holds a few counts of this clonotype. The CDR3 loop is CASRAESTEAFF. The CDR3 DNA reads TGTGCCAGCAGGGCGGAATCCACTGAAGCTTTCTTT. This sequence joins TRBV2 and TRBJ1-1; D ambiguous. V dropped 6 bases and J dropped 4 bases, with 9 bases sitting between them. Germline V gene sequence: CDR1 SNHLY, CDR2 FYNNEI. The CDR3 is 12 amino acids.

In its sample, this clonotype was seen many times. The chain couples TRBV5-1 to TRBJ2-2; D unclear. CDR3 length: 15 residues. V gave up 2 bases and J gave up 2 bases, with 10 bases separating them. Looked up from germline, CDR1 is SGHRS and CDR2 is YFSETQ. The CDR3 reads CASSLTEVNTGELFF. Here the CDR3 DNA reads TGCGCCAGCAGCTTAACCGAAGTTAACACCGGGGAGCTGTTTTTT. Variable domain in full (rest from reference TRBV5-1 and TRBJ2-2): KAGVTQTPRYLIKTRGQQVTLSCSPISGHRSVSWYQQTPGQGLQFLFEYFSETQRNKGNFPGRFSGRQFSNSRSEMNVSTLELGDSALYLCASSLTEVNTGELFFGEGSRLTVL.

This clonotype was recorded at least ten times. The chain's CDR3 is CASSYSRGANTEAFF. As DNA, the CDR3 is TGTGCCAGCAGTTACTCGAGAGGGGCGAACACTGAAGCTTTCTTT. The chain uses TRBV6-5 and TRBJ1-1, with D perhaps TRBD1 (5 bases). This CDR3 has 15 residues. V was pared by 0 bases and J by 1 base, with 9 bases between. Per germline, CDR1 MNHEY and CDR2 SVGAGI.

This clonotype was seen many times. The CDR3 here is CASSLLGGEEKLFF. The CDR3 DNA sequence: TGTGCCAGCAGTTTACTGGGGGGAGAAGAAAAACTGTTTTTT. V is TRBV12-3 or TRBV12-4 and J is TRBJ1-4, with a tentative D call TRBD1 (5 bases). Deletions cut 2 bases from V and 8 bases from J, with 12 bases between. The CDR3 runs to 14 residues.

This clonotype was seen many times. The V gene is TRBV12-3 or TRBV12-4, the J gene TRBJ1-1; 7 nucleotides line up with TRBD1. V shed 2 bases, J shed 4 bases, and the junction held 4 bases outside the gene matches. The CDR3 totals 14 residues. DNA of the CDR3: TGTGCCAGCAGTTTAACCCCAGGGGGCACTGAAGCTTTCTTT. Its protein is CASSLTPGGTEAFF.

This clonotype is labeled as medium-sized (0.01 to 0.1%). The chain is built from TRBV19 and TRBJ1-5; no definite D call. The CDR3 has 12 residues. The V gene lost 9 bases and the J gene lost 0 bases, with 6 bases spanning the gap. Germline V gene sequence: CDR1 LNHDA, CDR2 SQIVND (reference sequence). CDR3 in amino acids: CASATSNQPQHF. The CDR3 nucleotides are TGTGCCAGCGCTACTAGCAATCAGCCCCAGCATTTT.

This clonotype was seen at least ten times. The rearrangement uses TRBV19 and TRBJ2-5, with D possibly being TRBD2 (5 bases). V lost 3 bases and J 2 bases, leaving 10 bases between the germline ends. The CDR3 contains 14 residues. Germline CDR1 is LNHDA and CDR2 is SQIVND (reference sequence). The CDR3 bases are TGTGCCAGTAGTATTGTCGGGAAGCAAGAGACCCAGTACTTC. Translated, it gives CASSIVGKQETQYF.

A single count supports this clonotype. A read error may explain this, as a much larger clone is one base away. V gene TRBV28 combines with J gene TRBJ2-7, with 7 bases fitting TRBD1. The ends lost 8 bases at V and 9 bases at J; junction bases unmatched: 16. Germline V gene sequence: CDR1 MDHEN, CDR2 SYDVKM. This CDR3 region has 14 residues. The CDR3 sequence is CASCPGGTDEGQYF. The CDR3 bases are TGTGCCAGCTGCCCAGGGGGAACGGACGAGGGGCAGTACTTC.

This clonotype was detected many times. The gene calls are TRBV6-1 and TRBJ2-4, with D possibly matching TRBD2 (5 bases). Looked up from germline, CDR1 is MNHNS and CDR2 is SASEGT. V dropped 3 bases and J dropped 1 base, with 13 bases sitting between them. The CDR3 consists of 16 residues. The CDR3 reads CASSDELGGAKNIQYF. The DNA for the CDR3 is TGTGCCAGCAGTGACGAATTAGGCGGGGCCAAAAACATTCAGTACTTC.

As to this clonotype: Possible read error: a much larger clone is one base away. The CDR3 is CATSRENSPLHF. CDR3 bases: TGTGCCACCAGCAGAGAGAATTCACCCCTCCACTTT. The V and J genes are TRBV15 and TRBJ1-6, with D hard to call. CDR3 length: 12 residues. V lost 0 bases and J lost 7, with 1 base in between. Germline CDR1 LNHNV, CDR2 YYDKDF (reference sequence).

The CDR3 reads CASSLMTRGTEAFF. CDR3 nucleotides: TGTGCCAGCAGCTTGATGACGCGGGGCACTGAAGCTTTCTTT. The chain joins TRBV7-2 to TRBJ1-1; no reliable D call. Germline V CDR1 and CDR2: SGHTA, FQGNSA. The V and J ends lost 3 bases and 4 bases respectively, with 12 bases between them. CDR3 size: 14 residues.

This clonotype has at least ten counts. Here the CDR3 DNA reads TGCAGTGCTAGCCCCTACCACTACGAGCAGTACTTC. This gives the protein CSASPYHYEQYF. This chain joins TRBV20-1 and TRBJ2-7; D is unclear. Trimming took off 3 bases at V and 3 bases at J, with 9 bases between the two ends. The V gene's germline CDR1 is DFQATT and CDR2 SNEGSKA (reference sequence). This CDR3 has 12 amino acids.

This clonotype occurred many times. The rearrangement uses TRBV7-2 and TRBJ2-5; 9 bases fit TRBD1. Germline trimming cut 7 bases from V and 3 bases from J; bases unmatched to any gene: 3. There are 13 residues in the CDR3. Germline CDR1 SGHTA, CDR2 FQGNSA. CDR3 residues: CASNRDREETQYF. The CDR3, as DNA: TGTGCCAGCAACCGGGACAGGGAAGAGACCCAGTACTTC.

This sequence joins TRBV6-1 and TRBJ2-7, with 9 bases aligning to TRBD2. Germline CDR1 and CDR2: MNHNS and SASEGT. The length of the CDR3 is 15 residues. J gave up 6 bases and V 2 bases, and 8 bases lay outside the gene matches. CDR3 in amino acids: CASSEYSTSGREQYF. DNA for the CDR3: TGTGCCAGCAGTGAATATTCCACTAGCGGGCGCGAGCAGTACTTC.

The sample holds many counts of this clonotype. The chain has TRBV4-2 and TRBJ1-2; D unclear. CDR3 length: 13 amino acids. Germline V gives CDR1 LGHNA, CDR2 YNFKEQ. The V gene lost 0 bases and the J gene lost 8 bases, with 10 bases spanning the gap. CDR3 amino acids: CASSQDREDGYTF. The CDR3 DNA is TGTGCCAGCAGCCAAGATCGGGAAGACGGCTACACCTTC.

The CDR3 DNA sequence: TGTGCCAGCAGTTACGGACTAATCTACAATGAGCAGTTCTTC. It translates to CASSYGLIYNEQFF. The rearrangement links TRBV6-5 to TRBJ2-1; D perhaps matches TRBD2 (6 bases). The CDR3 length is 14 residues. The germline CDR1 and CDR2 sequences are MNHEY and SVGAGI. Deletions cut 2 bases from V and 3 bases from J, with 8 bases between.

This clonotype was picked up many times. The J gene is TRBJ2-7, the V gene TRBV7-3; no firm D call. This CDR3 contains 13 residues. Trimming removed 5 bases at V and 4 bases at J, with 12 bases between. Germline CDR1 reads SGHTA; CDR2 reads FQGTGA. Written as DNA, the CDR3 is TGTGCCAGCAGCCTATCGGACGGATACGAGCAGTACTTC. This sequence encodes CASSLSDGYEQYF.

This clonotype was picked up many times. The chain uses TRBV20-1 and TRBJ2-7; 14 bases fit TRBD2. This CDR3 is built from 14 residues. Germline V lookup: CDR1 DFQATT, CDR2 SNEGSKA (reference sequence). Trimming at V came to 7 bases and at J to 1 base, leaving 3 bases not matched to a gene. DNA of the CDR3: TGCAGTGTCGGGACTAGCGGGAGTTCCTACGAGCAGTACTTC. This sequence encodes CSVGTSGSSYEQYF.

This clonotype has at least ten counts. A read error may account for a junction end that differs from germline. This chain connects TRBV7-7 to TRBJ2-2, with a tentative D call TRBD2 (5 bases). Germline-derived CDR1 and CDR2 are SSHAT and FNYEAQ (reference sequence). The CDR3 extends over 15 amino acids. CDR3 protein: CASSLAPRGTGELFF. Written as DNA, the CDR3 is TGTGCTAGCAGCTTAGCGCCCCGGGGCACCGGGGAGCTGTTTTTT.

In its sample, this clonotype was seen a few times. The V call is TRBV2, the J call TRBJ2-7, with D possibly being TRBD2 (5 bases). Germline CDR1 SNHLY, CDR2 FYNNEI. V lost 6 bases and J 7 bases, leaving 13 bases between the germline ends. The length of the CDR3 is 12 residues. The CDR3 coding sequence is TGTGCCAGCAGAGGGTCCGAGGGAGAGCAGTACTTC. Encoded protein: CASRGSEGEQYF.